This record looks at one TCR beta chain sequence and its context. The target of this receptor is not known. No much larger clone is present one base from it, and per-base qualities are unavailable. Patients with autoimmune disease history or receiving systemic immunosuppression were excluded from the trial. Peripheral blood for TCR sequencing was collected from all dose cohorts at baseline, on cycle 4 day 1, and on cycle 7 day 1. Samples came from an open-label, multicenter, first-in-human phase I dose-escalation trial of ivuxolimab. Adults with locally advanced or metastatic head and neck squamous cell, hepatocellular, melanoma or renal cell carcinoma were enrolled in the trial. CD4+ and CD8+ T cells were sorted separately from peripheral blood before TCR sequencing. These data are taken from a study of OX40 agonist ivuxolimab in advanced cancers. About the investigation overall: Ivuxolimab was an agonistic, fully human IgG2 monoclonal antibody directed against OX40 (CD134), a costimulatory receptor. Intravenous ivuxolimab was administered to patients every 2 weeks at six dose levels: 0.01, 0.1, 0.3, 1.5, 3 and 10 mg/kg. Among the roughly 50 dose-escalation patients, about 20 had hepatocellular carcinoma, roughly 15 melanoma, 9 renal cell carcinoma and 9 head and neck cancer. The dose-escalation cohort was 82.7% male with a mean age of approximately 60 years, ranging from roughly 23 to 90. Patients were allowed to have had prior anti-PD-1, anti-PD-L1 or anti-CTLA-4 therapy, and about 40% of the dose-escalation patients had been treated with checkpoint inhibitors. Partial responses occurred in three dose-escalation patients, of whom one had hepatocellular carcinoma and two had cutaneous melanoma. Peripheral TCRbeta sequencing aimed to test whether ivuxolimab altered TCR sequence diversity and caused clonal T-cell expansion. The monotherapy dose-escalation portion (N of about 50 patients) of the phase I ivuxolimab trial is reported in the paper. The paper as a whole reports these results and caveats: After ivuxolimab, more expanded clones were found on average in CD8+ T cells than in CD4+ T cells. The antigen specificity of the peripheral T cells that underwent clonal expansion was not determined. Low levels of normalized T-cell clonal expansion were also seen in some nonresponding patients. At doses of 0.1 to 3.0 mg/kg, clonal expansion of both CD4+ and CD8+ T cells in blood was seen between baseline and week 6. Partial responders in the 0.1-3.0 mg/kg groups had among the lowest normalized peripheral clonal expansion, especially among CD8+ T cells.

Genomic DNA was extracted from sorted cells for sequencing of the TCRbeta CDR3 region. The immunoSEQ Assay was used to sequence the TCRbeta CDR3 regions. What TCRdb holds here is the immuneACCESS table cut down to in-frame rearrangements. Part of the clones is not present; checked against another copy, under half of the missing clones reflect an unresolved V gene, and the others are unexplained. The sample table holds around 78,000 clones, of which about 84% were seen once. The top ten clones comprise roughly 4.6% of the sample. The sequence came from an adult with an advanced solid tumor such as melanoma, head and neck, liver or kidney cancer. Sequenced material: CD4+ or CD8+ T cells sorted from blood, taken in a trial of the OX40 agonist ivuxolimab.

CDR3 reads: CASSLRGPMVEAFF. The DNA reads as follows: TGCGCCAGCAGCTTGAGGGGACCTATGGTTGAAGCTTTCTTT. The rearranged chain carries TRBV4-3 and TRBJ1-1, and TRBD1 may be the D gene, going by 5 matching bases. From the germline V gene, CDR1 is LGHNA and CDR2 is YSLEER. Trimming takes 5 bases from V and 7 bases from J, and the germline ends sit 17 bases apart. The CDR3 starts with the cysteine, ends with the phenylalanine, and has 14 residues. This entry keeps only the CDR3 DNA: 42 bases, framed from base 1.